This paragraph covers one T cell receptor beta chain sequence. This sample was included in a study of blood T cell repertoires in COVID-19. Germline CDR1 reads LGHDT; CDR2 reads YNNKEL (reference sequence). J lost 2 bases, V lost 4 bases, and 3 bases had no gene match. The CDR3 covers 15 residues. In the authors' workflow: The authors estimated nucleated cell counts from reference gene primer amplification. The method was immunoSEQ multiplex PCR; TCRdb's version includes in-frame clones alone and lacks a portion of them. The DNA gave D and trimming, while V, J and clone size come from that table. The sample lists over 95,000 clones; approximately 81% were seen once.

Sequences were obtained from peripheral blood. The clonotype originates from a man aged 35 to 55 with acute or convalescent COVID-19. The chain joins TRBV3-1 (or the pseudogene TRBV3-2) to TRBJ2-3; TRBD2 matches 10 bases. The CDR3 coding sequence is TGTGCCAGCAGCCCCCTAGCGGGGGTCACAGATACGCAGTATTTT. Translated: CASSPLAGVTDTQYF.